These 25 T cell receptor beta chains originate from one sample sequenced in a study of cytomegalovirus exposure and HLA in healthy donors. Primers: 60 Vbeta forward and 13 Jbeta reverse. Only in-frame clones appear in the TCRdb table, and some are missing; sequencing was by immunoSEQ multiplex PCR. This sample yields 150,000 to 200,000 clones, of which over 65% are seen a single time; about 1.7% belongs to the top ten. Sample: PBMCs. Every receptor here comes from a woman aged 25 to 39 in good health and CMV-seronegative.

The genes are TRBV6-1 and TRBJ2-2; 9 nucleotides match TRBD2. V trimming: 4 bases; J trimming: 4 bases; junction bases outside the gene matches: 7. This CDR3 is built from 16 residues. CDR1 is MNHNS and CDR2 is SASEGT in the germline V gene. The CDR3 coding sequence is TGTGCCAGCAGTGGCGCGGCGGGAGGGCCCACCGGGGAGCTGTTTTTT. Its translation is CASSGAAGGPTGELFF.

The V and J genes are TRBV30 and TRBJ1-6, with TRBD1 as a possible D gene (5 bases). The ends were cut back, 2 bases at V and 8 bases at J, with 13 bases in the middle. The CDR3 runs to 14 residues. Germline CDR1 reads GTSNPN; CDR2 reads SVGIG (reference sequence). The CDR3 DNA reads TGTGCCTGGAGTCGATTCAGGGAGGATTCACCCCTCCACTTT. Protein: CAWSRFREDSPLHF.

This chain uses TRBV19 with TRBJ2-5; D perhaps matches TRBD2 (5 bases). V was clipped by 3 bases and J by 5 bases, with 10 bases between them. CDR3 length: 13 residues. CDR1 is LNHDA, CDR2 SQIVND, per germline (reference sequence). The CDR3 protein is CASSISRGETQYF. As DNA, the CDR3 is TGTGCCAGTAGTATCAGTAGAGGGGAGACCCAGTACTTC.

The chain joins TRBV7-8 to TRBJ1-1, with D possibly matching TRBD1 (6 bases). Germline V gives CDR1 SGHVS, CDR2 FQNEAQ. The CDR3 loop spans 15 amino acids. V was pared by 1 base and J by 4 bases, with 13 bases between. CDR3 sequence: CASSLEGRGGTEAFF. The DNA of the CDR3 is TGTGCCAGCAGCTTAGAAGGCAGGGGTGGCACTGAAGCTTTCTTT.

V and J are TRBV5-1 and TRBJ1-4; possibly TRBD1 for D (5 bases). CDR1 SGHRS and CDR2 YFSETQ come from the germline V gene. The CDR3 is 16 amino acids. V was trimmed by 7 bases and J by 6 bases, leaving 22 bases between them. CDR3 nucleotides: TGCGCCAGCCCGACCCATCTGACAGTAAGAGATGAAAAACTGTTTTTT. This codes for CASPTHLTVRDEKLFF.

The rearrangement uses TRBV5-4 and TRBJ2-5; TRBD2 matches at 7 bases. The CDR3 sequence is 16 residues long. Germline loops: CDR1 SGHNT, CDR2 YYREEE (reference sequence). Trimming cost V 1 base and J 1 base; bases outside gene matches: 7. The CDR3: CASSLMSGDSQETQYF. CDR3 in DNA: TGTGCCAGCAGCTTGATGAGCGGGGACTCCCAAGAGACCCAGTACTTC.

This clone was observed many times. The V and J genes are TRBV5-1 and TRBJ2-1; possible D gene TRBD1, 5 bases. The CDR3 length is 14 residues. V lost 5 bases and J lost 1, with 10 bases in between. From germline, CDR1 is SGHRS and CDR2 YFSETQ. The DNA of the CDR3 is TGCGCCAGCAGTGTTCAGGGTTCCTACAATGAGCAGTTCTTC. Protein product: CASSVQGSYNEQFF.

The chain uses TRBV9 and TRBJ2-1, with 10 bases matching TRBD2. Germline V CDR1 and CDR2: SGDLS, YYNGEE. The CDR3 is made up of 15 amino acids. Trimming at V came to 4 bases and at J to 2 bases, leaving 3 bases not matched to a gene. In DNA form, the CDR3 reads TGTGCCAGCAGCCTGAGCGGGGGGGCCTACAATGAGCAGTTCTTC. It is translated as CASSLSGGAYNEQFF.

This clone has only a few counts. The CDR3 nucleotides are TGCAGCGCTCAGGGGGCGCGCGGCTACACCTTC. Protein product: CSAQGARGYTF. V usage is TRBV29-1 and J usage is TRBJ1-2; 8 bases agree with TRBD1. Trimming at V came to 7 bases and at J to 8 bases, leaving 6 bases not matched to a gene. This CDR3 is built from 11 residues. The V gene's germline CDR1 is SQVTM and CDR2 ANQGSEA. The variable domain in full, with the rest retrieved from reference TRBV29-1 and TRBJ1-2, is SAVISQKPSRDICQRGTSLTIQCQVDSQVTMMFWYRQQPGQSLTLIATANQGSEATYESGFVIDKFPISRPNLTFSTLTVSNMSPEDSSIYLCSAQGARGYTFGSGTRLTVV.

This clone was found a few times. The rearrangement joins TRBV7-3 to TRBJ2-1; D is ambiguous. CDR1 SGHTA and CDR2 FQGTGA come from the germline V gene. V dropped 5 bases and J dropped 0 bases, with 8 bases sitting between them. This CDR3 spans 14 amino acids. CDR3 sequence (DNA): TGTGCCAGCAGCCCGTGGAGCTCCTACAATGAGCAGTTCTTC. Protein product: CASSPWSSYNEQFF.

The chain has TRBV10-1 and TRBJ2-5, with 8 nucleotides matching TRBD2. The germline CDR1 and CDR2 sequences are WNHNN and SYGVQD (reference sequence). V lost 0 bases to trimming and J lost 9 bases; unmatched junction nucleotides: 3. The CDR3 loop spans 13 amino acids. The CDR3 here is CASSESARGAQYF. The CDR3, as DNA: TGCGCCAGCAGTGAGTCGGCGCGGGGGGCCCAGTACTTC.

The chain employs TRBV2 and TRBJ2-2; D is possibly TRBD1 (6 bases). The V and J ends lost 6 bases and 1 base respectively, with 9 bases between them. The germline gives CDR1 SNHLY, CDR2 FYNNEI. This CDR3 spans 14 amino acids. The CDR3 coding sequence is TGTGCCAGCAGGCGGACAGTGAACACCGGGGAGCTGTTTTTT. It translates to CASRRTVNTGELFF.

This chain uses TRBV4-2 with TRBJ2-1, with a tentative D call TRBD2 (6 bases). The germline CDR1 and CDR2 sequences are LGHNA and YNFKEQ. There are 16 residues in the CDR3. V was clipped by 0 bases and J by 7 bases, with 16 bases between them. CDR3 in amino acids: CASSQELALARNEQFF. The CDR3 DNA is TGTGCCAGCAGCCAAGAATTAGCACTAGCAAGAAATGAGCAGTTCTTC.

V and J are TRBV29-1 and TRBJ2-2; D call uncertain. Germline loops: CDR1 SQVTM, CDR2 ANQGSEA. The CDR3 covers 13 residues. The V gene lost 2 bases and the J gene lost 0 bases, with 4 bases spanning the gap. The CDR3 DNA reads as TGCAGCGTTGAAAATACGAACACCGGGGAGCTGTTTTTT. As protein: CSVENTNTGELFF.

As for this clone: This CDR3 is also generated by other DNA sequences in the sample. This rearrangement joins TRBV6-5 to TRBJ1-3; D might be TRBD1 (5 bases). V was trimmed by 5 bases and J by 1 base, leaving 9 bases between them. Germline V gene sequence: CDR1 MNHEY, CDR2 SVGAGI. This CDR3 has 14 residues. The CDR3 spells CASSDGASGNTIYF. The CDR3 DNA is TGTGCCAGCAGTGATGGGGCTTCTGGAAACACCATATATTTT.

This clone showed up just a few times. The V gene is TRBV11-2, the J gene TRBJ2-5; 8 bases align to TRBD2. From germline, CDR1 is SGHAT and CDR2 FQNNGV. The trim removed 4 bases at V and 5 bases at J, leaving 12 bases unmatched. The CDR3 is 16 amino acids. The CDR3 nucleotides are TGTGCCAGCAGCTCCCCAGGACGGGAGGGAGGGGAGACCCAGTACTTC. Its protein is CASSSPGREGGETQYF.

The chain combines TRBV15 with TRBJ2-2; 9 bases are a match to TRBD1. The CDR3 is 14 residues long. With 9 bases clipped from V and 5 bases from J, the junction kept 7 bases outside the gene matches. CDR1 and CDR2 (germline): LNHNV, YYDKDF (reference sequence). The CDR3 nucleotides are TGTGCCACAAAACAGGGGGCGCTTACCGGGGAGCTGTTTTTT. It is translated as CATKQGALTGELFF.

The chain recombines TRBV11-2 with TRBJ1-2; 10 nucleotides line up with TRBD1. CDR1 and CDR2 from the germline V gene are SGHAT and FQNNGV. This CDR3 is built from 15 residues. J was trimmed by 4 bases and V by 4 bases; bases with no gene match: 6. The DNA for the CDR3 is TGTGCCAGCAGCTCCCTCCGACAGGGGGCCTATGGCTACACCTTC. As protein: CASSSLRQGAYGYTF.

As DNA, the CDR3 is TGTGCCAGCAGCCCGGACACGGTCTACGAGCAGTACTTC. This sequence encodes CASSPDTVYEQYF. This sequence joins TRBV7-2 and TRBJ2-7; TRBD1 might be the D (5 bases). Germline CDR1 and CDR2: SGHTA and FQGNSA. Trimming took 5 bases from V and 3 from J, leaving 11 bases between them. The length of the CDR3 is 13 residues.

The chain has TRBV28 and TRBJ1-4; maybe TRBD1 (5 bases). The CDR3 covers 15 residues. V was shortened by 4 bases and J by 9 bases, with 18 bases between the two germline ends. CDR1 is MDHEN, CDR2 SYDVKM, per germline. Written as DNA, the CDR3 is TGTGCCAGCAGTTCCCAGGGAGGGCGGCCAAAAAAACTGTTTTTT. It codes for CASSSQGGRPKKLFF.

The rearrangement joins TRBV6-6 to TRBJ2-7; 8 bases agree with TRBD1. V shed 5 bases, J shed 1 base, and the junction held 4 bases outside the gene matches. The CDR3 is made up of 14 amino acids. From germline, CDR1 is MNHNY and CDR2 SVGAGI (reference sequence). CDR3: CASSPWTGSYEQYF. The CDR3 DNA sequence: TGTGCCAGCAGTCCCTGGACAGGGTCCTACGAGCAGTACTTC.

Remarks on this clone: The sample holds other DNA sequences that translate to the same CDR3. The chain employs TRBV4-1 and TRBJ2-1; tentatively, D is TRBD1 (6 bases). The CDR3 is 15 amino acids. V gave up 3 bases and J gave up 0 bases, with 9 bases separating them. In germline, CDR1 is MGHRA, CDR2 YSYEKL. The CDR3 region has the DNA TGCGCCAGCAGCCAGAGGGGGAGCTCCTACAATGAGCAGTTCTTC. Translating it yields CASSQRGSSYNEQFF.

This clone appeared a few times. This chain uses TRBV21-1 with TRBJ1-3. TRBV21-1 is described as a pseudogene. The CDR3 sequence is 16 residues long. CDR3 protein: CASSPVGGGPGNTIYF. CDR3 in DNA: TGTGCCAGCAGTCCGGTGGGGGGAGGACCTGGAAACACCATATATTTT.

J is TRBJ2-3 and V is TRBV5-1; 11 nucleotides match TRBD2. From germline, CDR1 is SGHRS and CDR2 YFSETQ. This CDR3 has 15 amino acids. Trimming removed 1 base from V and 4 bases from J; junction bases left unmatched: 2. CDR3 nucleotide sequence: TGCGCCAGCAGCTTGACTAGCGGGGGTGCAGATACGCAGTATTTT. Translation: CASSLTSGGADTQYF.

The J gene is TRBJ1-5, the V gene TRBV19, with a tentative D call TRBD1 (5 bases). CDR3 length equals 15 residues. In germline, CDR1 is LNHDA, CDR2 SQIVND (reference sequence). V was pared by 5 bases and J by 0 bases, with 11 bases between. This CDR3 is CASSPSGYSNQPQHF. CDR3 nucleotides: TGTGCCAGTAGTCCGTCAGGGTATAGCAATCAGCCCCAGCATTTT.